This T cell receptor (beta chain) originates from a study of blood T cell repertoires in COVID-19. Study-level information: Some COVID-19 samples were acute and others convalescent; all came from the United States, Italy and Spain.

Germline-derived CDR1 and CDR2 are LGHDT and YNNKEL (reference sequence). The CDR3 extends over 14 amino acids. J gave up 2 bases and V 5 bases, and 3 bases lay outside the gene matches. Clones were sequenced by immunoSEQ multiplex PCR, and TCRdb holds only the in-frame ones, with some missing. This table holds hundreds of thousands of clones, approximately 86% found once. The receptor was isolated from a woman aged 55-75 years who had recovered from COVID-19. What was sequenced was peripheral blood. This rearrangement joins TRBV3-1 (or the pseudogene TRBV3-2) to TRBJ1-1, with 9 bases lining up with TRBD1. The CDR3 bases are TGTGCCAGCAGCGCGGGACAGGGTAACACTGAAGCTTTCTTT. The encoded protein is CASSAGQGNTEAFF.